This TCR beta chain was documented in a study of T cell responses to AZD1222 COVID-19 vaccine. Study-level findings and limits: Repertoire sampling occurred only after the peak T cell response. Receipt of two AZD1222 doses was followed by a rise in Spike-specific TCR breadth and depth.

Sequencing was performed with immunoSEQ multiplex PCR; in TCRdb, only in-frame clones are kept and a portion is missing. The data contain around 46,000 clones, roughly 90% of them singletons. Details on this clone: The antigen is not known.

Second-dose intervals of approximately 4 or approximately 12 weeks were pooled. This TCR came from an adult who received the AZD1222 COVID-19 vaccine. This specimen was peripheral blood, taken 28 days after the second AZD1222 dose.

The CDR3: CASTRDRRYGYTF. CDR3 bases: TGTGCCAGCACCAGGGACAGGAGGTATGGCTACACCTTC. The chain couples TRBV2 to TRBJ1-2; 8 bases line up with TRBD1. From germline, CDR1 is SNHLY and CDR2 FYNNEI. With V trimmed by 7 bases and J by 5 bases, 6 bases remained unmatched. This CDR3 spans 13 amino acids.